This entry features one TCR beta chain sequence. Its target antigen remains unknown. No qualities accompany the bases; no much larger clone lies one base away. The immunoSEQ Assay, a bias-controlled multiplex PCR, was used to amplify TCRbeta CDR3 regions from genomic DNA. In the source study's methods: Within the assay, amplification of reference gene primers was used to estimate how many nucleated cells each sample contained. To quantify the absolute abundance of each unique TCRbeta CDR3 rearrangement, sequence reads were collapsed and filtered. For each sample, productive Simpson clonality was calculated as the square root of Simpson's diversity index across productive rearrangements. TCRdb stores this immuneACCESS table with in-frame sequences only. Part of the clones is absent; in the studies checked, under half of the shortfall reflects unresolved V genes, and no reason is known for the rest. That table supplies the V and J calls and clone size; D and trimming were determined from the DNA. The sample includes about 190,000 clones, with under 80% observed a single time. Approximately 15% of the sample goes to the ten largest clones.

This sample is drawn from a study of blood T cell repertoires in COVID-19 (dated by TCRdb to the early 2020s). Background for the entire study: Samples from collaborators originated in the United States, Italy and Spain and spanned both the acute and convalescent phases of COVID-19. The material from the prospective study consisted of cDNA or gDNA derived from T cells, B-cell-depleted T cells, or PBMCs. The dataset comprised deeply sampled blood TCRbeta repertoires from subjects exposed to, actively infected with, or recovered from COVID-19. A freely available public database, intended as a resource for researchers studying the immune response to SARS-CoV-2, is where the repertoires were released. Samples were obtained from the ongoing ImmuneRACE study (first 160 participants) and from about 1,300 subjects provided by 6 global collaborators. Nearly every sample came with metadata listing a de-identified subject ID, COVID-19 status, age in years and sex. Where available, HLA class I and class II types were obtained from metadata supplied by the sample provider rather than from assay-based typing.

A second Seattle source provided samples from volunteer blood donors who had recovered from COVID-19. Each collaborating institution followed its own protocols to collect whole blood in K2EDTA tubes. Collaborator samples were shipped for TCRbeta analysis as frozen whole blood, isolated PBMCs, or DNA extracted from either sample type. The investigation overall reported the following: Clinical and demographic metadata were provided uncurated, with the amount varying by source and participant.

The origin of this receptor is a man in his fifties who had recovered from COVID-19. Sample: peripheral blood.

The CDR3 is CASSKESSSGYRYGELFF. The nucleotide sequence is TGCGCCAGCAGTAAGGAATCCTCTAGCGGGTATCGCTACGGGGAGCTGTTTTTT. The V gene is TRBV5-1 and the J gene is TRBJ2-2; the junction holds 8 bases that match TRBD2. The CDR3 spans 18 residues, from the cysteine through the phenylalanine. Only the CDR3 DNA stays, 54 bases, in frame from base 1. CDR1 and CDR2 are read off the germline V gene as SGHRS and YFSETQ. Trimming removed 5 bases from V and 7 bases from J; the gene matches leave 19 bases unexplained. Full variable domain (CDR3 extended with the reference TRBV5-1 and TRBJ2-2 proteins): KAGVTQTPRYLIKTRGQQVTLSCSPISGHRSVSWYQQTPGQGLQFLFEYFSETQRNKGNFPGRFSGRQFSNSRSEMNVSTLELGDSALYLCASSKESSSGYRYGELFFGEGSRLTVL.